Listed below are T cell receptor beta chains from one sample, sequenced in a study of T cell repertoires in cytomegalovirus infection. No antigen has been assigned to these receptors. MiXCR, run by TCRdb on the reads, gives a single entry per CDR3 protein. Of approximately 1,000,000 distinct CDR3 sequences listed, about a third were seen once; the top ten hold over 13%. The specimen was cultured CD8+ T cells from PBMCs, collected from culture after CMV antigen stimulation. The source of these receptors is a human donor in good health (CMV status not recorded). Some clones in this sample may be carry-over from other donors' samples. Each CDR3 is given with its conserved first and last residue. D genes are given only for firm matches. The listing skips clone size in some rows; elsewhere it reads once, few, many or a size class.

clone size	CDR3 length	J gene	V gene	D gene	CDR3 DNA	CDR3 protein
-	15	TRBJ2-1	TRBV15	-	TGTGCCACCAGCAGAGATAGGGGGTCCTACAATGAGCAGTTCTTC	CATSRDRGSYNEQFF
-	13	TRBJ1-1	TRBV28	-	TGTGCCAGCAGTGGGGGGGAGTGGACTGAAGCTTTCTTT	CASSGGEWTEAFF
-	15	TRBJ1-1	TRBV7-9	-	TGTGCCAGCAGCATTAAGTCAGGGGAGAACACTGAAGCTTTCTTT	CASSIKSGENTEAFF
few	14	TRBJ1-2	TRBV10-3	TRBD1	TGTGCCATCACCGGGGGGGACAGACCGTTGGGCTACACCTTC	CAITGGDRPLGYTF
-	16	TRBJ1-1	TRBV5-8	-	TGTGCCAGCAGGGGTACCAGGGCCCACATGAACACTGAAGCTTTCTTT	CASRGTRAHMNTEAFF
few	17	TRBJ2-5	TRBV7-2	-	TGTGCCAGCAGCGGCTTGTCGGGGGAGAAATTGCAAGAGACCCAGTACTTC	CASSGLSGEKLQETQYF
-	14	TRBJ2-3	TRBV7-7	-	TGTGCTAGCAGCCCGGAGGGGGCAGCAGATACGCAGTATTTT	CASSPEGAADTQYF
-	15	TRBJ1-5	TRBV20-1	-	TGCAGTGCTAGAGATCCCGGCGCGCGCAATCAGCCCCAGCATTTT	CSARDPGARNQPQHF
many	16	TRBJ2-1	TRBV7-2	-	TGTGCCAGCATCTCTAACTGGGACGACTCCTACAATGAGCAGTTCTTC	CASISNWDDSYNEQFF
many	16	TRBJ2-5	TRBV11-2	TRBD1	TGTGCCAGCAGTCCCTCGCGACAGGGGTTCCAAGAGACCCAGTACTTC	CASSPSRQGFQETQYF
-	13	TRBJ1-5	TRBV12-3/TRBV12-4	-	TGTGCCAGCAACCCGGGACACGGCACAGCCCAGCATTTT	CASNPGHGTAQHF
-	13	TRBJ1-5	TRBV20-1	-	TGCAGCGCTCGTAGGGCTAGCAATCAGCCCCAGCATTTT	CSARRASNQPQHF
-	17	TRBJ2-2	TRBV7-2	-	TGTGCCAGCAGCTTAGCGTTGAGACAGCGGAACACCGGGGAGCTGTTTTTT	CASSLALRQRNTGELFF
-	16	TRBJ1-2	TRBV6-1	-	TGTGCCAGCAGTCCCAATGACGGAGCATGGGGCTATGGCTACACCTTC	CASSPNDGAWGYGYTF
many	14	TRBJ2-7	TRBV12-3/TRBV12-4	TRBD1	TGTGCCAGCAGCCTAGGGACAGGGGGCGACGAGCAGTACTTC	CASSLGTGGDEQYF
few	14	TRBJ2-4	TRBV7-8	TRBD1	TGTGCCAGCAGCAGGACAGGGGCCAAAAACATTCAGTACTTC	CASSRTGAKNIQYF
once	17	TRBJ2-1	TRBV7-7	-	TGTGCTAGCAGCTTAGAGGTCGACGGAGGCGAGGGCTACGAGCAGTTCTTC	CASSLEVDGGEGYEQFF
-	15	TRBJ1-2	TRBV3-1	TRBD1	TGTGCCAGCAGCCCCCCGGGACAGGCCCGGAGTGGCTACACCTTC	CASSPPGQARSGYTF
few	16	TRBJ2-7	TRBV27	-	TGTGCCAGCAGTACTAGGGCCTCAGGGTCGGCCTACGAGCAGTACTTC	CASSTRASGSAYEQYF
-	15	TRBJ2-7	TRBV2	-	TGTGCCAGCAGGGACCCTCCCCTCGTTCGGTACGAGCAGTACTTC	CASRDPPLVRYEQYF
many	12	TRBJ1-1	TRBV7-8	-	TGTGCCAGCAGCTTAAAGGCCACTGAAGCTTTCTTT	CASSLKATEAFF
many	15	TRBJ2-1	TRBV27	-	TGTGCCAGCAGTTGGGACACGAGCTCCTACAATGAGCAGTTCTTC	CASSWDTSSYNEQFF
-	15	TRBJ2-1	TRBV2	TRBD2	TGTGCCAGCAGCGCAGGGACTAGCGCCTACAATGAGCAGTTCTTC	CASSAGTSAYNEQFF
-	17	TRBJ1-2	TRBV7-3	-	TGTGCCAGCAGCTTAGCGTCGGCGGTGGCAGCCAACTATGGCTACACCTTC	CASSLASAVAANYGYTF
many	15	TRBJ1-1	TRBV28	-	TGTGCCAGCAGTCCCGTGGGGGGAGTGAACACTGAAGCTTTCTTT	CASSPVGGVNTEAFF
-	16	TRBJ2-5	TRBV14	TRBD1	TGTGCCAGCAGCCAGATGGGACAGATATTTCAAGAGACCCAGTACTTC	CASSQMGQIFQETQYF
-	14	TRBJ2-1	TRBV6-6	TRBD2	TGTGCCAGCAAAACCGGGACTATCCTTAATGAGCAGTTCTTC	CASKTGTILNEQFF
few	14	TRBJ2-5	TRBV12-3/TRBV12-4	-	TGTGCCAGCAGTCCTAGGAGGGGTTTGGAGACCCAGTACTTC	CASSPRRGLETQYF
-	19	TRBJ2-6	TRBV4-1	-	TGCGCCAGCAGCCAAGATCTTAGGGGCCCGTGGTCTGGGGCCAACGTCCTGACTTTC	CASSQDLRGPWSGANVLTF
many	15	TRBJ2-3	TRBV7-8	-	TGTGCCAGCAGCTCTGAAGGTCGCCCGCAAGATACGCAGTATTTT	CASSSEGRPQDTQYF
-	16	TRBJ1-1	TRBV27	-	TGTGCCAGCAGCCCACCCTCAGGGAGATTGACCACTGAAGCTTTCTTT	CASSPPSGRLTTEAFF
few	18	TRBJ2-1	TRBV27	-	TGTGCCAGCAGTTTATTCTTGGGCAGGGGACGTGTGTGGGATGAGCAGTTCTTC	CASSLFLGRGRVWDEQFF
few	16	TRBJ2-5	TRBV7-9	TRBD1	TGTGCCAGCAGCCCGGATGGGACAGAGAACCAAGAGACCCAGTACTTC	CASSPDGTENQETQYF
-	15	TRBJ2-1	TRBV2	TRBD1	TGTGCCAGCAACAAGAGACAGGGGATGTACAGTGAGCAGTTCTTC	CASNKRQGMYSEQFF
-	17	TRBJ2-2	TRBV27	-	TGTGCCAGCAGTTTACCCTCGGAGGGGGCGAACACCGGGGAGCTGTTTTTT	CASSLPSEGANTGELFF
-	15	TRBJ2-3	TRBV11-2	-	TGTGCCAGCAGCGGATCAGAGGGGGTTTCAGATACGCAGTATTTT	CASSGSEGVSDTQYF
-	16	TRBJ2-1	TRBV20-1	-	TGCAGTGCTTCTTTCACCGGCCTGGGATCCTACAATGAGCAGTTCTTC	CSASFTGLGSYNEQFF
-	14	TRBJ2-2	TRBV24-1	-	TGTGCCACCAGTGATCCCCGTCGTACCGGGGAGCTGTTTTTT	CATSDPRRTGELFF
few	15	TRBJ2-5	TRBV12-3/TRBV12-4	-	TGTGCCAGCACCCCCACGGGGGCCCTTCAAGAGACCCAGTACTTC	CASTPTGALQETQYF
-	14	TRBJ1-1	TRBV7-9	-	TGTGCCAGCAGCTCAGACCGAGCACCAGCTGAAGCTTTCTTT	CASSSDRAPAEAFF
few	14	TRBJ1-4	TRBV12-3/TRBV12-4	-	TGTGCCAGCACCTTCGACAGTCGTATGGAAAAACTGTTTTTT	CASTFDSRMEKLFF
-	20	TRBJ2-1	TRBV7-8	TRBD2	TGTGCCAGCAGCTTACCCGGGACAGGGCTAGCGGGGGGGTACTACAATGAGCAGTTCTTC	CASSLPGTGLAGGYYNEQFF
few	13	TRBJ1-5	TRBV6-2/TRBV6-3	-	TGTGCCAGCAGTGCCGGGGGTTTGGAGCCCCAGCATTTT	CASSAGGLEPQHF
-	17	TRBJ1-2	TRBV15	-	TGTGCCACCAGCACCGGGCCTTCAGGGGTTCTAATCTATGGCTACACCTTC	CATSTGPSGVLIYGYTF
-	12	TRBJ2-3	TRBV6-6	-	TGTGCCAGTGCCTATCCGGGGGATACGCAGTATTTT	CASAYPGDTQYF
-	14	TRBJ1-6	TRBV27	-	TGTGCCAGCAGTGCCTACAGGGTTTATTCACCCCTCCACTTT	CASSAYRVYSPLHF
-	15	TRBJ2-1	TRBV6-2/TRBV6-3	TRBD1	TGTGCCAGCAGCACGGGACAGGGTGGAGTCGATGAGCAGTTCTTC	CASSTGQGGVDEQFF
-	16	TRBJ2-6	TRBV6-2/TRBV6-3	TRBD1	TGTGCCAGCAGTTACTCCTGGACAGGGCGGGCCAACGTCCTGACTTTC	CASSYSWTGRANVLTF
-	14	TRBJ1-1	TRBV7-6	-	TGTGCCAGCAGACGGTCCGGGTCAAACACTGAAGCTTTCTTT	CASRRSGSNTEAFF
-	13	TRBJ2-2	TRBV27	-	TGTGCCAGCAGTTGGAGCAACACCGGGGAGCTGTTTTTT	CASSWSNTGELFF
few	16	TRBJ2-2	TRBV7-9	TRBD2	TGTGCCAGCAGCTCCGAACAGCGGGGGTACACCGGGGAGCTGTTTTTT	CASSSEQRGYTGELFF
many	17	TRBJ1-5	TRBV7-6	-	TGTGCCAGCAGCTTAGGGGCCGGGGGAGGTGGCAATCAGCCCCAGCATTTT	CASSLGAGGGGNQPQHF
-	18	TRBJ1-4	TRBV27	TRBD1	TGTGCCAGCAGTCCGGGGACAGTGCCAGGAAGGACTAATGAAAAACTGTTTTTT	CASSPGTVPGRTNEKLFF
-	15	TRBJ2-3	TRBV4-3	-	TGCACCAGCGGATCGGGCCGCCGTTTCACAGATACGCAGTATTTT	CTSGSGRRFTDTQYF
few	15	TRBJ1-1	TRBV6-5	-	TGTGCCAGCACTCCTTCACTGTCTGCGAACACTGAAGCTTTCTTT	CASTPSLSANTEAFF
many	13	TRBJ2-5	TRBV10-3	TRBD1	TGTGCCATCAAGCTAGACAGGGAAGGGACCCAGTACTTC	CAIKLDREGTQYF
-	15	TRBJ1-4	TRBV6-2/TRBV6-3	-	TGTGCCAGCAGTTTTAGACAGACAACTAATGAAAAACTGTTTTTT	CASSFRQTTNEKLFF
-	14	TRBJ1-5	TRBV7-9	-	TGTGCCAGCAGCGCTGGACAGAGTAATCAGCCCCAGCATTTT	CASSAGQSNQPQHF
few	14	TRBJ2-1	TRBV27	TRBD1	TGTGCCAGCAGTTTGGCTGGGACAGTAAATGAGCAGTTCTTC	CASSLAGTVNEQFF